This TCR beta chain derives from a study of shared clonotypes between healthy human individuals. For this clone: Its antigen is currently unknown.

Looked up from germline, CDR1 is SGHRS and CDR2 is YFSETQ. The length of the CDR3 is 14 residues. V lost 0 bases to trimming and J lost 6 bases, with 11 bases between them. Libraries were prepared by immunoSEQ multiplex PCR; TCRdb keeps only in-frame clonotypes and omits some of them. The sample lists roughly 2.4 million clones, 90% to 96% occurring once. Study-wide results and caveats: Sorted-subset sequencing, rarefaction showed, was incomplete despite large depth.

The chain joins TRBV5-1 to TRBJ2-3; D not certain. This TCR was recovered from a young man in good health. Sequenced material: naive CD4+ T cells sorted from blood. Subset in this sample: CD45RA+ positively selected. CDR3 in DNA: TGCGCCAGCAGCTTGGTGTCCCCCCGGGATACGCAGTATTTT. It translates to CASSLVSPRDTQYF. The full variable domain, completed using reference TRBV5-1 and TRBJ2-3, is KAGVTQTPRYLIKTRGQQVTLSCSPISGHRSVSWYQQTPGQGLQFLFEYFSETQRNKGNFPGRFSGRQFSNSRSEMNVSTLELGDSALYLCASSLVSPRDTQYFGPGTRLTVL.